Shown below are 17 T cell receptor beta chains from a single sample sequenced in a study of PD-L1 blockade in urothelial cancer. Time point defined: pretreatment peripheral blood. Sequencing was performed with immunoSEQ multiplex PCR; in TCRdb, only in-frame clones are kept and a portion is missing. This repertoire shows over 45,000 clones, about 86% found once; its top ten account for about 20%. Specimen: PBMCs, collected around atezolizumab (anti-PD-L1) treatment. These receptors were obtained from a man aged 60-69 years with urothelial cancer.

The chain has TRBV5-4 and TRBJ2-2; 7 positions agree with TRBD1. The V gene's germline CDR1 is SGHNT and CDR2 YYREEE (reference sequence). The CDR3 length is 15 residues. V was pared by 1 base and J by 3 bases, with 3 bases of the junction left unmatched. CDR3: CASSLRDRDTGELFF. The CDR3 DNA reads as TGTGCCAGCAGCTTGCGGGACAGAGACACCGGGGAGCTGTTTTTT.

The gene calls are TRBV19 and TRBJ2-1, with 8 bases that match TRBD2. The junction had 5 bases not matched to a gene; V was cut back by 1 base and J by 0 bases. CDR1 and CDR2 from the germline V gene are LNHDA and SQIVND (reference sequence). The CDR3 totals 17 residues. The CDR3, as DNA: TGTGCCAGTAGTATAGGGTGGAGCGGGAGCTCCTACAATGAGCAGTTCTTC. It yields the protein CASSIGWSGSSYNEQFF.

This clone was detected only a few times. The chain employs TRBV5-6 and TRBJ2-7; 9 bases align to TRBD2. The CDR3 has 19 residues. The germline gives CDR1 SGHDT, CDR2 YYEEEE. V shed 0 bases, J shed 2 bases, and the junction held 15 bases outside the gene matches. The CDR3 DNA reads TGTGCCAGCAGCTTGGAAACAGCTAGCGGGGTCATCAGCCCCTACGAGCAGTACTTC. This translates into CASSLETASGVISPYEQYF. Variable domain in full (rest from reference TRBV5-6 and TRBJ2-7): DAGVTQSPTHLIKTRGQQVTLRCSPKSGHDTVSWYQQALGQGPQFIFQYYEEEERQRGNFPDRFSGHQFPNYSSELNVNALLLGDSALYLCASSLETASGVISPYEQYFGPGTRLTVT.

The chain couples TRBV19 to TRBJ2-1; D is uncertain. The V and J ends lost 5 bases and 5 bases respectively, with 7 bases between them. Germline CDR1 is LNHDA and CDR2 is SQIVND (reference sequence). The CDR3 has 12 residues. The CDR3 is CASSPRNNEQFF. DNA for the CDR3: TGTGCCAGTAGTCCTAGGAACAATGAGCAGTTCTTC.

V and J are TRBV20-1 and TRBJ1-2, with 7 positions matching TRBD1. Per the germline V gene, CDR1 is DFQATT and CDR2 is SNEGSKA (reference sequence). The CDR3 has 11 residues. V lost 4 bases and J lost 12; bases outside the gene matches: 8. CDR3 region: CSAKNGQVNTF. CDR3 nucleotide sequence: TGCAGTGCTAAAAACGGACAGGTTAACACCTTC.

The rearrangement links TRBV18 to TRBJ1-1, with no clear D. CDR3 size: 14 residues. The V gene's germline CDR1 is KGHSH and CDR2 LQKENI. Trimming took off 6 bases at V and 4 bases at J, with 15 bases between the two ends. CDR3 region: CASSPSGFATEAFF. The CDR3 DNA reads TGTGCCAGCTCTCCATCAGGTTTCGCCACTGAAGCTTTCTTT.

CDR3 protein: CASTLLKSGGYTF. For the CDR3, the DNA is TGTGCCAGCACCCTGCTGAAATCGGGAGGCTACACCTTC. This sequence joins TRBV5-4 and TRBJ1-2; D gene uncertain. This CDR3 is built from 13 residues. Germline V lookup: CDR1 SGHNT, CDR2 YYREEE (reference sequence). The V gene lost 6 bases and the J gene lost 8 bases, with 17 bases spanning the gap.

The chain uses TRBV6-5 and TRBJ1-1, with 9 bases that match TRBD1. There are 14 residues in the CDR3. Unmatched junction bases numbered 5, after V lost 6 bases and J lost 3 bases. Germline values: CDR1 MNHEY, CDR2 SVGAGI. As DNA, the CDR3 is TGTGCCAGCAGCCCGACAGGGGGGTACACTGAAGCTTTCTTT. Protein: CASSPTGGYTEAFF.

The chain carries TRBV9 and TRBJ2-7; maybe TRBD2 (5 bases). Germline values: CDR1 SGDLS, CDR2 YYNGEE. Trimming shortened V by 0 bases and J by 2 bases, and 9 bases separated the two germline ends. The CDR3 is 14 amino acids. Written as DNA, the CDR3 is TGTGCCAGCAGCGTAGAGGGAGAGCCCTACGAGCAGTACTTC. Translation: CASSVEGEPYEQYF.

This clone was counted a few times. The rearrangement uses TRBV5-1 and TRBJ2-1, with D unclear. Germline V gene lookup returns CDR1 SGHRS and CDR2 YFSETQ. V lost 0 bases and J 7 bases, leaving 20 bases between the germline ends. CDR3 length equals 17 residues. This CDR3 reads CASSLGQTIPLRNEQFF. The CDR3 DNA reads TGCGCCAGCAGCTTGGGGCAGACAATCCCCCTTAGGAATGAGCAGTTCTTC.

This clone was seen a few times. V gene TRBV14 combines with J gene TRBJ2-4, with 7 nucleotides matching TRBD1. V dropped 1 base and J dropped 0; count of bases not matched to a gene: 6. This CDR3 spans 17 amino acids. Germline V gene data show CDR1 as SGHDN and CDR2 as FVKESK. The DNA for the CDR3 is TGTGCCAGCAGCCAAGTGGGAAGGGGGCTAGCCAAAAACATTCAGTACTTC. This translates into CASSQVGRGLAKNIQYF.

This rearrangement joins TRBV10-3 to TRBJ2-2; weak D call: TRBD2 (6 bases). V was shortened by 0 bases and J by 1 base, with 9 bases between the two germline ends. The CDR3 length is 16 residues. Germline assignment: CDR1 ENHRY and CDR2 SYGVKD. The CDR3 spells CAISESTGVNTGELFF. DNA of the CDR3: TGTGCCATCAGTGAGTCGACGGGAGTGAACACCGGGGAGCTGTTTTTT.

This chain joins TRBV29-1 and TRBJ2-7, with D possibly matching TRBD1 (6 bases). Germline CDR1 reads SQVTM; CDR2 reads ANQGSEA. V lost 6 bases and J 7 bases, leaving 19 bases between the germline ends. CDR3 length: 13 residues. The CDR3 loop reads CSVHPSTGNEQYF. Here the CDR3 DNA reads TGCAGCGTCCACCCTTCGACAGGTAATGAGCAGTACTTC.

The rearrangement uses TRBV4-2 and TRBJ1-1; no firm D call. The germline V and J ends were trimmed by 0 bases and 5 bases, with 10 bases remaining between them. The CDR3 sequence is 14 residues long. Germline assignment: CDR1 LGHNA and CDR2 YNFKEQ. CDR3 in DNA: TGTGCCAGCAGCCAAGATCCGGGGAGGACTGAAGCTTTCTTT. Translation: CASSQDPGRTEAFF.

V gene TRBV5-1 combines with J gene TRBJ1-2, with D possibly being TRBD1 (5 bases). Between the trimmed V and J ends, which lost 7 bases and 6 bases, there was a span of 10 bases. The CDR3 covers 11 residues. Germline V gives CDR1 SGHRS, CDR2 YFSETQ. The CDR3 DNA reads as TGCGCCAGCGTGGGGCAGGATGGCTACACCTTC. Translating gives CASVGQDGYTF. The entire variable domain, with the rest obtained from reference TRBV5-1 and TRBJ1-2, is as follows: KAGVTQTPRYLIKTRGQQVTLSCSPISGHRSVSWYQQTPGQGLQFLFEYFSETQRNKGNFPGRFSGRQFSNSRSEMNVSTLELGDSALYLCASVGQDGYTFGSGTRLTVV.

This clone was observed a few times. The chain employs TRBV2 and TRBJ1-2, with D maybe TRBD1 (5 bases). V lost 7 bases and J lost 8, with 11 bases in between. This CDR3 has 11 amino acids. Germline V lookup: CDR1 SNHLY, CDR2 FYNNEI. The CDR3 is CASTRDYGYTF. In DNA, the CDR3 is TGTGCCAGCACCAGGGATTACGGCTACACCTTC.

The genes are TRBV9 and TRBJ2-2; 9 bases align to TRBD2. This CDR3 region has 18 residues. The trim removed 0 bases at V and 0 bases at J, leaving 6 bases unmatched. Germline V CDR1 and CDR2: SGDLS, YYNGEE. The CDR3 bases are TGTGCCAGCAGCGTAGCTGGCCCTAGCGGGACGAACACCGGGGAGCTGTTTTTT. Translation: CASSVAGPSGTNTGELFF. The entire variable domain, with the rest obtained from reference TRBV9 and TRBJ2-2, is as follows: DSGVTQTPKHLITATGQRVTLRCSPRSGDLSVYWYQQSLDQGLQFLIQYYNGEERAKGNILERFSAQQFPDLHSELNLSSLELGDSALYFCASSVAGPSGTNTGELFFGEGSRLTVL.